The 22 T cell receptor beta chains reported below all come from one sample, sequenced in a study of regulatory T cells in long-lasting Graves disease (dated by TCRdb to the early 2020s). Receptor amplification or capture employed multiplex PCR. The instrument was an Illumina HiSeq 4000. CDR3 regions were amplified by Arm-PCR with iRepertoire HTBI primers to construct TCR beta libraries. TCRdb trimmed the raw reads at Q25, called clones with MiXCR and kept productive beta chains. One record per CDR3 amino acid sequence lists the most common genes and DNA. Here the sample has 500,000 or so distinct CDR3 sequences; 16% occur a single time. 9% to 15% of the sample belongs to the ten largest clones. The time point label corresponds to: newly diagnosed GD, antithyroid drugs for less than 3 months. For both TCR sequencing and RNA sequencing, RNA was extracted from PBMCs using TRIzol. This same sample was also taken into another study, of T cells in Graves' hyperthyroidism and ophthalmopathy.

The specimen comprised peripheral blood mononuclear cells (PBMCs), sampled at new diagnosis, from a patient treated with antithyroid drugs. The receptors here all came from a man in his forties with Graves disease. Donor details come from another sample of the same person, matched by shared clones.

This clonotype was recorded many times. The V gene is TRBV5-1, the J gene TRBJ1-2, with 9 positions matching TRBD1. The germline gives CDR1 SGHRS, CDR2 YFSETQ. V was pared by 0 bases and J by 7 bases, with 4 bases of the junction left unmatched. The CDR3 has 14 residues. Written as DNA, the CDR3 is TGCGCCAGCAGCTTGGAGAGGGACAGGGTTGGCTACACCTTC. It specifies CASSLERDRVGYTF.

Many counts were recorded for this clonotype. For the CDR3, the DNA is TGTGCCAGCAGGACTAACTCCTACGAGCAGTACTTC. This gives the protein CASRTNSYEQYF. The rearrangement links TRBV2 to TRBJ2-7; possibly TRBD2 for D (5 bases). V was pared by 6 bases and J by 0 bases, with 6 bases between. CDR3 size: 12 residues. Germline CDR1 reads SNHLY; CDR2 reads FYNNEI.

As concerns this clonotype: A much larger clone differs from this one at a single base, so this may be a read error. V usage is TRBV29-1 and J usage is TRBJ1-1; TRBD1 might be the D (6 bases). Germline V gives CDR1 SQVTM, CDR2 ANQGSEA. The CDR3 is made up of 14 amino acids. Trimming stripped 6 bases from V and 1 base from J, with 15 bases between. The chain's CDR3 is CSVWRGATNTEAFF. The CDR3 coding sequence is TGCAGCGTCTGGCGGGGGGCAACGAACACTGAAGCTTTCTTT.

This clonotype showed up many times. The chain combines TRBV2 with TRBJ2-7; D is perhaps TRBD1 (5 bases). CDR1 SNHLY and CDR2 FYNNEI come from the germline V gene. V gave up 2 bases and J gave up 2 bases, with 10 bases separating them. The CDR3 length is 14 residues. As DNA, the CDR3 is TGTGCCAGCAGTGAACGACAGATCACCTACGAGCAGTACTTC. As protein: CASSERQITYEQYF.

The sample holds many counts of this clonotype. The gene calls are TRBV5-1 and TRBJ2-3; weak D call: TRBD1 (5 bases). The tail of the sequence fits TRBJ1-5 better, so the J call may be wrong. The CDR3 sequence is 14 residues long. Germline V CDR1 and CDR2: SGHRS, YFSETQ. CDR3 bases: TGCGCCAGCAGCCGCGGGACTGCCACAGATACGCAGCATTTT. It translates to CASSRGTATDTQHF.

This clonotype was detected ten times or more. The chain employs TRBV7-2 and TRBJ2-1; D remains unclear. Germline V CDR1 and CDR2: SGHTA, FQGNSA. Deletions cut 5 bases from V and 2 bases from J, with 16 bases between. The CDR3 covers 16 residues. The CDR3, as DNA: TGTGCCAGCAGCGCCCACGGAGCCGCCACCTACAATGAGCAGTTCTTC. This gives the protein CASSAHGAATYNEQFF. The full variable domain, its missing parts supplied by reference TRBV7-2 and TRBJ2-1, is GAGVSQSPSNKVTEKGKDVELRCDPISGHTALYWYRQSLGQGLEFLIYFQGNSAPDKSGLPSDRFSAERTGGSVSTLTIQRTQQEDSAVYLCASSAHGAATYNEQFFGPGTRLTVL.

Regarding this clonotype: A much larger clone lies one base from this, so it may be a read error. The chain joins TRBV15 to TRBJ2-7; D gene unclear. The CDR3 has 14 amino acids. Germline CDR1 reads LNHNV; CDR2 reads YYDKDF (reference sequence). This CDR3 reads CATSRGGSLSERYF. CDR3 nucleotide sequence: TGTGCCACCAGCAGAGGGGGATCCTTGTCCGAGCGGTACTTC.

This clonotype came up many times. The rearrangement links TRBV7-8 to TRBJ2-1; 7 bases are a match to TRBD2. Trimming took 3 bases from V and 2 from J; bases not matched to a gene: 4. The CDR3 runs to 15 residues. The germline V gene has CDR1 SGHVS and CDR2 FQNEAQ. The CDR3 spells CASSFVSGTYNEQFF. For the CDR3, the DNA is TGTGCCAGCAGCTTCGTAAGCGGGACCTACAATGAGCAGTTCTTC.

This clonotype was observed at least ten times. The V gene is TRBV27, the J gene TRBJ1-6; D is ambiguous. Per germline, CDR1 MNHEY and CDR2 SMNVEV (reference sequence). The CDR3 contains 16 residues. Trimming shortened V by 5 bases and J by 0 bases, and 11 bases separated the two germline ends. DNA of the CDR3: TGTGCCAGCAGTCCGCGTGGGGACTCCTATAATTCACCCCTCCACTTT. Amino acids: CASSPRGDSYNSPLHF.

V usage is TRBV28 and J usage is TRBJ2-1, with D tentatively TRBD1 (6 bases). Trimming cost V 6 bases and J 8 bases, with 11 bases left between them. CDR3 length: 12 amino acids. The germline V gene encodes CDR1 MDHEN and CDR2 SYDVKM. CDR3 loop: CASRTGFYEQFF. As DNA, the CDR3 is TGTGCCAGCAGAACAGGGTTCTATGAGCAGTTCTTC. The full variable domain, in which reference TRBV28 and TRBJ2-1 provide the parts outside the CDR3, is DVKVTQSSRYLVKRTGEKVFLECVQDMDHENMFWYRQDPGLGLRLIYFSYDVKMKEKGDIPEGYSVSREKKERFSLILESASTNQTSMYLCASRTGFYEQFFGPGTRLTVL.

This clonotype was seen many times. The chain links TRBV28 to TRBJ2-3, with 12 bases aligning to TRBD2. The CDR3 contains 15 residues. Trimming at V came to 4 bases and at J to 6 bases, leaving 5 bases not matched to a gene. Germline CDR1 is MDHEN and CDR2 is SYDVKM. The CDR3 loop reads CASSSLAGGPDTQYF. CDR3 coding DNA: TGTGCCAGCAGTTCACTAGCGGGAGGCCCCGATACGCAGTATTTT.

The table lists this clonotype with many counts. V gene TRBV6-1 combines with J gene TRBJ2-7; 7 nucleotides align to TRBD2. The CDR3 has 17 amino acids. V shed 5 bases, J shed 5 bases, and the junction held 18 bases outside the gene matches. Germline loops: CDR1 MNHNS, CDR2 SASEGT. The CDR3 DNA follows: TGTGCCAGCAGTCGGCCGAATATAGCGGGTACTGCGGACGAGCAGTACTTC. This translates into CASSRPNIAGTADEQYF.

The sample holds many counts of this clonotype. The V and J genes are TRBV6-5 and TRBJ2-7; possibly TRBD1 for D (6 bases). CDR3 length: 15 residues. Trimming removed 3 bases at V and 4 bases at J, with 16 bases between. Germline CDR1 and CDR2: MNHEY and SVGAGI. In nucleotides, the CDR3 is TGTGCCAGCAGTTATGTCGGGACACCTCTATACGAGCAGTACTTC. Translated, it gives CASSYVGTPLYEQYF.

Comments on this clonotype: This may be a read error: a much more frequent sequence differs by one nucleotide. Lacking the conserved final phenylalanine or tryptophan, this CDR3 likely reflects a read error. The CDR3 sequence: CASNSGATYEQYL. The CDR3 DNA reads TGTGCCAGCAATAGCGGAGCGACCTACGAGCAGTACCTC. This rearrangement joins TRBV28 to TRBJ2-7, with D perhaps matching TRBD2 (6 bases). Per the germline V gene, CDR1 is MDHEN and CDR2 is SYDVKM. V lost 7 bases, J lost 2 bases, and 12 bases lay in between. The CDR3 is made up of 13 amino acids.

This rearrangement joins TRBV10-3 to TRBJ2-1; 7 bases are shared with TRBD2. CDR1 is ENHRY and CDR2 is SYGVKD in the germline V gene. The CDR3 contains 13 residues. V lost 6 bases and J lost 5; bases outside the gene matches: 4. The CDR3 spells CAIRAGRDNEQFF. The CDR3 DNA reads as TGTGCCATCAGGGCGGGGAGGGACAATGAGCAGTTCTTC.

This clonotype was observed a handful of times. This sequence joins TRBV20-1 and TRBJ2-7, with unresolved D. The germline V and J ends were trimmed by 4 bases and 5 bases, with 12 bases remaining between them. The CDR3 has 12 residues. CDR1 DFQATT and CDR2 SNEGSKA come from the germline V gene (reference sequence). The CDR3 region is CSATQTSHEQYF. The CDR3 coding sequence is TGCAGTGCTACACAGACCTCTCACGAGCAGTACTTC.

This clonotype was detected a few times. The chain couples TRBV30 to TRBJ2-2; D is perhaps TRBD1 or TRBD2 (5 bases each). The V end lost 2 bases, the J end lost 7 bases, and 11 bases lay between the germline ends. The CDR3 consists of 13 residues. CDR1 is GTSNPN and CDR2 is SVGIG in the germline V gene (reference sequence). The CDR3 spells CAWSPGQLGELFF. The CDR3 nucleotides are TGTGCCTGGAGTCCGGGGCAGCTCGGGGAGCTGTTTTTT.

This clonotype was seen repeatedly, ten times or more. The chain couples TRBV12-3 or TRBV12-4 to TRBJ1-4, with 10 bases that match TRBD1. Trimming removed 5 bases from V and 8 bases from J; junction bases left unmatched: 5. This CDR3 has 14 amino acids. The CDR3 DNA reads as TGTGCCAGCAGTCGACAGGGGGCGGAGGAAAAACTGTTTTTT. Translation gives CASSRQGAEEKLFF.

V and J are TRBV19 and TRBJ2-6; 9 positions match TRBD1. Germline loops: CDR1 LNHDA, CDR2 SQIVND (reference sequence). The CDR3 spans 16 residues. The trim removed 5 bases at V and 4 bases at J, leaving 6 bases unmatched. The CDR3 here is CASSPGQGNGANVLTF. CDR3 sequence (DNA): TGTGCCAGTAGTCCGGGACAGGGTAACGGGGCCAACGTCCTGACTTTC.

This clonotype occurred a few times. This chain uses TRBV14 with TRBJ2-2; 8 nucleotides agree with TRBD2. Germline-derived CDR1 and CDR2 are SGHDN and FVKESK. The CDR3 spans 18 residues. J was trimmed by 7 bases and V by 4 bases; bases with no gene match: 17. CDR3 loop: CASSPRPGGGRLIGELFF. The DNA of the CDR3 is TGTGCCAGCAGCCCCCGACCGGGGGGCGGGAGGTTGATCGGGGAGCTGTTTTTT.

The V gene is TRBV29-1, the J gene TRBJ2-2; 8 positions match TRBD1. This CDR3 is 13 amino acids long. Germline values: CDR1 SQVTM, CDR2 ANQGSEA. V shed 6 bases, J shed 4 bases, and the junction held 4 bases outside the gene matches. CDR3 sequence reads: CSVWTGTTGELFF. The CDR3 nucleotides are TGCAGCGTGTGGACAGGGACCACCGGGGAGCTGTTTTTT.

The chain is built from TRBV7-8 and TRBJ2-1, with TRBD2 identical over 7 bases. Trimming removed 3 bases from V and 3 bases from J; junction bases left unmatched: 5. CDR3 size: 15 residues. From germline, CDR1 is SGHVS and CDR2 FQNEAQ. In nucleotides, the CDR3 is TGTGCCAGCAGCTTGACTAGCAGGTTCTACAATGAGCAGTTCTTC. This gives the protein CASSLTSRFYNEQFF.